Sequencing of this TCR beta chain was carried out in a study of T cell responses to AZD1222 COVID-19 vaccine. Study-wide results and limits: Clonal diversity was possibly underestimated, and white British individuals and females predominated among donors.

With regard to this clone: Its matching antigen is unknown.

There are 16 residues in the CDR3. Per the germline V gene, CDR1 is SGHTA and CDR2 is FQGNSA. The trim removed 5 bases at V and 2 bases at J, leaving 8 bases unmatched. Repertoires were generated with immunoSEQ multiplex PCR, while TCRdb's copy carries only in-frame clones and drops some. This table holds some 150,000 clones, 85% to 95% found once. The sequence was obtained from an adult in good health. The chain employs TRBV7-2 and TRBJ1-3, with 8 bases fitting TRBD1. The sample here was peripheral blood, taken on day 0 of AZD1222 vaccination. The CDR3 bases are TGTGCCAGCAGCCCCGGACAGGGCAGAACTGGAAACACCATATATTTT. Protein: CASSPGQGRTGNTIYF.